These 31 T cell receptor beta chains originate from one sample sequenced in a study of T-cell memory formation after mild COVID-19. TCRdb reprocessed the 5' RACE reads with MiXCR, giving one entry per CDR3 protein. The sample contains about 110,000 distinct CDR3 sequences, over 20% of which appear only once. The sequenced sample consisted of PBMCs or a T cell subset sorted from them (not recorded which). These receptors were taken from a man younger than 30 who had mild COVID-19 (a few samples of this study predate the infection). Cell type and time point are not known.

The chain is built from TRBV4-3 and TRBJ2-7; D unclear. Looked up from germline, CDR1 is LGHNA and CDR2 is YSLEER. Between the trimmed V and J ends, which lost 0 bases and 2 bases, there was a span of 8 bases. The CDR3 covers 14 residues. The CDR3 sequence: CASSQDSGPYEQYF. As DNA, the CDR3 is TGCGCCAGCAGCCAAGATTCAGGACCCTACGAGCAGTACTTC.

This clonotype is categorized as medium-sized (0.01 to 0.1%). The chain has TRBV12-3 or TRBV12-4 and TRBJ2-3, with a weak D call TRBD2 (6 bases). CDR3 length equals 14 residues. V dropped 8 bases and J dropped 4 bases, with 16 bases sitting between them. The CDR3 reads CASELYAGSDTQYF. The CDR3, as DNA: TGTGCCAGCGAGTTATACGCGGGGTCAGATACGCAGTATTTT.

The CDR3 nucleotides are TGTGCCAGCGAAGAAGGGGATCGGACTGAAGCTTTCTTT. It yields the protein CASEEGDRTEAFF. The chain couples TRBV18 to TRBJ1-1, with a weak D call TRBD1 (5 bases). There are 13 residues in the CDR3. CDR1 and CDR2 (germline): KGHSH, LQKENI. V was shortened by 8 bases and J by 5 bases, with 15 bases between the two germline ends. Drawing the rest from reference TRBV18 and TRBJ1-1, the complete variable domain is NAGVMQNPRHLVRRRGQEARLRCSPMKGHSHVYWYRQLPEEGLKFMVYLQKENIIDESGMPKERFSAEFPKEGPSILRIQQVVRGDSAAYFCASEEGDRTEAFFGQGTRLTVV.

This clonotype was counted a single time. The rearrangement joins TRBV25-1 to TRBJ1-5; TRBD1 matches at 8 bases. The CDR3 contains 17 residues. Trimming at V came to 6 bases and at J to 7 bases, leaving 17 bases not matched to a gene. The V gene's germline CDR1 is MGHDK and CDR2 SYGVNS. The CDR3 protein is CASRGGDRTGLLQPQHF. The CDR3 bases are TGTGCCAGCAGGGGGGGGGATCGGACAGGGTTATTGCAGCCCCAGCATTTT.

V and J are TRBV20-1 and TRBJ2-3; 15 bases are shared with TRBD2. V was pared by 4 bases and J by 5 bases, with 4 bases of the junction left unmatched. The CDR3 extends over 15 amino acids. CDR1 is DFQATT, CDR2 SNEGSKA, per germline (reference sequence). Here the CDR3 reads CSATGTSGGKDTQYF. The CDR3 DNA reads as TGCAGTGCTACCGGGACTAGCGGGGGGAAAGATACGCAGTATTTT.

This chain uses TRBV29-1 with TRBJ1-2; 10 bases are a match to TRBD1. CDR1 and CDR2 from the germline V gene are SQVTM and ANQGSEA. V lost 6 bases to trimming and J lost 3 bases; unmatched junction nucleotides: 7. The CDR3 sequence is 14 residues long. CDR3 in amino acids: CSVAMGQGYYGYTF. CDR3 DNA: TGCAGCGTCGCTATGGGACAGGGGTACTATGGCTACACCTTC.

In DNA form, the CDR3 reads TGTGCCAGCAGTTCCTTTACTAGCGGGGGGGCCGAGGAGCTGTTTTTT. Translated: CASSSFTSGGAEELFF. The genes are TRBV12-3 or TRBV12-4 and TRBJ2-2, with 13 positions matching TRBD2. Losses at the gene ends were 4 bases for V and 10 bases for J; bases not matched to a gene: 9. The CDR3 runs to 16 residues.

In this sample, this clonotype turned up a few times. The V and J genes are TRBV28 and TRBJ2-3, with D tentatively TRBD2 (6 bases). This CDR3 has 17 amino acids. V gave up 4 bases and J gave up 4 bases, with 21 bases separating them. Germline V CDR1 and CDR2: MDHEN, SYDVKM. CDR3 bases: TGTGCCAGCAGTTCCCCCCGCAGGGAGCGGGTGGCAGATACGCAGTATTTT. Protein product: CASSSPRRERVADTQYF.

This clonotype was recorded a few times. The chain joins TRBV10-2 to TRBJ2-3; 10 bases fit TRBD1. With V trimmed by 6 bases and J by 2 bases, 11 bases remained unmatched. The CDR3 totals 17 residues. CDR1 and CDR2 (germline): WSHSY, SAAADI. In DNA, the CDR3 is TGCGCCAGCAGAGCACATCCCGGGACAGGGGACACAGATACGCAGTATTTT. It codes for CASRAHPGTGDTDTQYF.

The rearrangement links TRBV7-8 to TRBJ2-7; D unresolved. Trimming cost V 6 bases and J 2 bases, with 14 bases left between them. This CDR3 contains 14 residues. Germline-derived CDR1 and CDR2 are SGHVS and FQNEAQ. The CDR3 region is CASSPSGFAYEQYF. In nucleotides, the CDR3 is TGTGCCAGCAGTCCAAGTGGCTTCGCCTACGAGCAGTACTTC. Full variable domain (outside the CDR3, taken from reference TRBV7-8 and TRBJ2-7): GAGVSQSPRYKVAKRGQDVALRCDPISGHVSLFWYQQALGQGPEFLTYFQNEAQLDKSGLPSDRFFAERPEGSVSTLKIQRTQQEDSAVYLCASSPSGFAYEQYFGPGTRLTVT.

The rearrangement uses TRBV20-1 and TRBJ2-1, with a possible D match to TRBD1 (5 bases). CDR1 DFQATT and CDR2 SNEGSKA come from the germline V gene (reference sequence). V was clipped by 4 bases and J by 7 bases, with 14 bases between them. The CDR3 is 13 residues long. CDR3 region: CSAKSDSANEQFF. DNA for the CDR3: TGCAGTGCTAAGTCTGACAGCGCTAATGAGCAGTTCTTC.

This chain links TRBV4-3 with TRBJ2-6; TRBD1 matches 11 bases. Germline-derived CDR1 and CDR2 are LGHNA and YSLEER. V was clipped by 2 bases and J by 2 bases; unmatched bases: 5. The CDR3 length is 18 residues. The CDR3 here is CASSQPRDRGAGANVLTF. Here the CDR3 DNA reads TGCGCCAGCAGCCAACCCCGGGACAGGGGGGCTGGGGCCAACGTCCTGACTTTC.

The CDR3 nucleotides are TGTGCCAGCAGCGCCCAGGGAGATGGTCGGCAGCCCCAGCATTTT. The encoded protein is CASSAQGDGRQPQHF. V usage is TRBV7-6 and J usage is TRBJ1-5; maybe TRBD1 (5 bases). Germline loops: CDR1 SGHVS, CDR2 FNYEAQ. The CDR3 length is 15 residues. V dropped 5 bases and J dropped 7 bases, with 18 bases sitting between them. Looking up the rest from reference TRBV7-6 and TRBJ1-5 gives the full variable domain: GAGVSQSPRYKVTKRGQDVALRCDPISGHVSLYWYRQALGQGPEFLTYFNYEAQQDKSGLPNDRFSAERPEGSISTLTIQRTEQRDSAMYRCASSAQGDGRQPQHFGDGTRLSIL.

This clonotype was detected a few times. The chain recombines TRBV9 with TRBJ2-3, with D hard to call. Trimming shortened V by 1 base and J by 2 bases, and 8 bases separated the two germline ends. The CDR3 consists of 14 residues. Germline loops: CDR1 SGDLS, CDR2 YYNGEE. The DNA for the CDR3 is TGTGCCAGCAGCGTACTCCTAAACACAGATACGCAGTATTTT. Amino acids: CASSVLLNTDTQYF.

This clonotype was seen a single time. This chain joins TRBV11-2 and TRBJ2-7, with D maybe TRBD1 (6 bases). Trimming cost V 5 bases and J 5 bases, with 25 bases left between them. CDR1 is SGHAT, CDR2 FQNNGV, per germline. This CDR3 region has 17 residues. CDR3 DNA: TGTGCCAGCAGCCTGGAAACTTGGGGTACAGGGAAGCACGAGCAGTACTTC. It translates to CASSLETWGTGKHEQYF. Together with reference TRBV11-2 and TRBJ2-7, the CDR3 gives the full variable domain: EAGVAQSPRYKIIEKRQSVAFWCNPISGHATLYWYQQILGQGPKLLIQFQNNGVVDDSQLPKDRFSAERLKGVDSTLKIQPAKLEDSAVYLCASSLETWGTGKHEQYFGPGTRLTVT.

By frequency in the sample, this clonotype is medium-sized (0.01 to 0.1%). V usage is TRBV7-9 and J usage is TRBJ2-5; TRBD2 matches 11 bases. The CDR3 has 16 residues. The V and J ends lost 3 bases and 3 bases, in that order; junction bases with no gene match: 6. From germline, CDR1 is SEHNR and CDR2 FQNEAQ (reference sequence). The chain's CDR3 is CASSFGTSGGEETQYF. In nucleotides, the CDR3 is TGTGCCAGCAGCTTCGGAACTAGCGGGGGAGAAGAGACCCAGTACTTC.

The chain couples TRBV9 to TRBJ2-3; TRBD2 aligns across 15 bases. The CDR3 is 17 residues long. Germline trimming cut 4 bases from V and 4 bases from J; bases unmatched to any gene: 7. Germline CDR1 reads SGDLS; CDR2 reads YYNGEE. CDR3 sequence: CASSPRTSGGGSDTQYF. CDR3 DNA sequence: TGTGCCAGCAGCCCGAGGACTAGCGGGGGGGGCTCAGATACGCAGTATTTT.

V gene TRBV29-1 combines with J gene TRBJ2-2; unclear D gene. Trimming cost V 7 bases and J 5 bases, with 17 bases left between them. The CDR3 covers 14 residues. Germline V gene data show CDR1 as SQVTM and CDR2 as ANQGSEA. The CDR3 bases are TGCAGCGCACTGGCCCGCCGGCAAACCGGGGAGCTGTTTTTT. Protein: CSALARRQTGELFF.

This clonotype has more than one count but fewer than ten. V gene TRBV5-5 combines with J gene TRBJ1-1, with D possibly being TRBD1 (5 bases). The CDR3 consists of 15 residues. CDR1 is SGHKS, CDR2 YYEKEE, per germline (reference sequence). The V end lost 2 bases, the J end lost 0 bases, and 11 bases lay between the germline ends. The CDR3 protein is CASSFPGNLNTEAFF. CDR3 DNA: TGTGCCAGCAGCTTTCCAGGGAACCTGAACACTGAAGCTTTCTTT.

This sequence joins TRBV29-1 and TRBJ2-3, with D perhaps matching TRBD1 or TRBD2 (5 bases each). Germline V lookup: CDR1 SQVTM, CDR2 ANQGSEA. CDR3 length: 13 amino acids. V was cut by 2 bases and J by 1 base, with 7 bases left in between. DNA of the CDR3: TGCAGCGTTGAATGGGGACGCACAGATACGCAGTATTTT. Translation gives CSVEWGRTDTQYF.

This clonotype was counted only a few times. V gene TRBV20-1 combines with J gene TRBJ2-7; tentative D call: TRBD2 (5 bases). The CDR3 extends over 14 amino acids. Germline V gives CDR1 DFQATT, CDR2 SNEGSKA (reference sequence). The germline V and J ends were trimmed by 1 base and 6 bases, with 16 bases remaining between them. In DNA, the CDR3 is TGCAGTGCTAGAGCCCTCGAGGACTTTCCCGAGCAGTACTTC. Translated, it gives CSARALEDFPEQYF.

The V and J genes are TRBV5-1 and TRBJ2-7, with 8 bases fitting TRBD1. Unmatched junction bases numbered 9, after V lost 1 base and J lost 6 bases. Germline CDR1 SGHRS, CDR2 YFSETQ. The CDR3 consists of 15 residues. DNA of the CDR3: TGCGCCAGCAGCTTGCGACAGGGGCTGAAGATCGAGCAGTACTTC. Translated: CASSLRQGLKIEQYF.

This clonotype has a single count. The chain joins TRBV5-1 to TRBJ1-2; 8 nucleotides align to TRBD1. This CDR3 comprises 16 residues. The junction had 15 bases not matched to a gene; V was cut back by 3 bases and J by 8 bases. Germline values: CDR1 SGHRS, CDR2 YFSETQ. CDR3 in DNA: TGCGCCAGCAGCTCACCCGGGACAGGTGGACCAGAAGGCTACACCTTC. Its translation is CASSSPGTGGPEGYTF.

The genes are TRBV7-9 and TRBJ2-6; D unclear. CDR1 is SEHNR, CDR2 FQNEAQ, per germline (reference sequence). The CDR3 extends over 18 amino acids. V shed 1 base and J shed 1 base, with 14 bases lying between them. This CDR3 reads CASSLEGVGRSGANVLTF. The CDR3, as DNA: TGTGCCAGCAGCTTAGAGGGCGTGGGTCGATCTGGGGCCAACGTCCTGACTTTC.

This chain connects TRBV7-2 to TRBJ2-1; tentatively, D is TRBD1 (6 bases). In germline, CDR1 is SGHTA, CDR2 FQGNSA. Deletions cut 1 base from V and 8 bases from J, with 12 bases between. This CDR3 is 14 amino acids long. The CDR3 protein is CASSLVGSGDEQFF. As DNA, the CDR3 is TGTGCCAGCAGCTTAGTTGGATCAGGGGATGAGCAGTTCTTC.

The chain uses TRBV7-6 and TRBJ2-2; D not certain. Trimming stripped 2 bases from V and 7 bases from J, with 5 bases between. This CDR3 has 12 residues. Germline V gene data show CDR1 as SGHVS and CDR2 as FNYEAQ. CDR3 sequence: CASSLSSGELFF. DNA of the CDR3: TGTGCCAGCAGCTTAAGTAGCGGGGAGCTGTTTTTT.

For this clonotype: The germline gene is not matched at one end of the junction; a read error may be the cause. The rearrangement joins TRBV10-3 to TRBJ1-1; the match to TRBD1 covers 7 bases. Looked up from germline, CDR1 is ENHRY and CDR2 is SYGVKD. The length of the CDR3 is 15 residues. The CDR3 spells CAISGPEGANAEAFF. In DNA, the CDR3 is TGTGCCATCAGTGGGCCTGAGGGGGCGAACGCTGAAGCTTTCTTT.

V is TRBV7-9 and J is TRBJ1-2, with no clear D. The CDR3 is 18 amino acids. CDR1 and CDR2 (germline): SEHNR, FQNEAQ (reference sequence). Trimming removed 4 bases from V and 2 bases from J, with 23 bases in between. The CDR3 bases are TGTGCCAGCAGCTCCACCTCCCTCCTTGACGGAATAAACTATGGCTACACCTTC. Its protein product is CASSSTSLLDGINYGYTF. Full variable domain (outside the CDR3, taken from reference TRBV7-9 and TRBJ1-2): DTGVSQNPRHKITKRGQNVTFRCDPISEHNRLYWYRQTLGQGPEFLTYFQNEAQLEKSRLLSDRFSAERPKGSFSTLEIQRTEQGDSAMYLCASSSTSLLDGINYGYTFGSGTRLTVV.

This clonotype showed up just a few times. This rearrangement joins TRBV7-9 to TRBJ2-2; D is unclear. The V and J ends lost 6 bases and 8 bases respectively, with 16 bases between them. CDR1 is SEHNR, CDR2 FQNEAQ, per germline (reference sequence). There are 14 residues in the CDR3. The CDR3 coding sequence is TGTGCCAGCAGACCTCCGGGCCACATTGGGGAGCTGTTTTTT. Its translation is CASRPPGHIGELFF.

This clonotype was detected only a few times. This chain links TRBV7-9 with TRBJ2-5, with a possible D match to TRBD1 (6 bases). The CDR3 sequence is 15 residues long. V was cut by 4 bases and J by 2 bases, with 14 bases left in between. Germline V CDR1 and CDR2: SEHNR, FQNEAQ (reference sequence). The CDR3 region is CASSSQQGSQETQYF. CDR3 bases: TGTGCCAGCAGCTCGCAACAGGGATCTCAAGAGACCCAGTACTTC. The variable domain in full, completed from reference TRBV7-9 and TRBJ2-5, reads DTGVSQNPRHKITKRGQNVTFRCDPISEHNRLYWYRQTLGQGPEFLTYFQNEAQLEKSRLLSDRFSAERPKGSFSTLEIQRTEQGDSAMYLCASSSQQGSQETQYFGPGTRLLVL.

The chain is built from TRBV7-8 and TRBJ1-5; D perhaps matches TRBD1 (5 bases). With 1 base removed from V and 4 bases from J, the gap between germline ends came to 11 bases. The CDR3 is 15 amino acids. Germline CDR1 is SGHVS and CDR2 is FQNEAQ. The CDR3 DNA sequence: TGTGCCAGCAGCTTAGTAGGCGGGGGAAATCAGCCCCAGCATTTT. Translation gives CASSLVGGGNQPQHF.